Listed below are T cell receptor beta chains from one sample, sequenced in a study of blood T cell repertoires in COVID-19. Produced via immunoSEQ multiplex PCR; TCRdb's table is partial and in-frame only. The table has around 49,000 clones, roughly nine tenths seen once. Sequencing was performed on peripheral blood. The receptor set was obtained from a human donor in a cohort sampled during active COVID-19. The CDR3 runs from the conserved cysteine through the conserved F or W. A D gene is named only where the DNA matches it firmly. Size tells how often a clone was seen (once, few, many) or the class of an expanded clone, and some rows leave it out.

J: TRBJ2-3
size: .
D: .
V: TRBV15
DNA: TGTGCCACCAGCGGAGGACTCGATAGCACAGATACGCAGTATTTT
CDR3: CATSGGLDSTDTQYF

J: TRBJ2-1
size: .
D: .
V: TRBV9
DNA: TGTGCCAGCAGCGTAGGAACAGCTTACAATGAGCAGTTCTTC
CDR3: CASSVGTAYNEQFF

J: TRBJ2-1
size: .
D: .
V: TRBV20-1
DNA: TGCAGTGCTAGACAGTACAATGAGCAGTTCTTC
CDR3: CSARQYNEQFF

J: TRBJ1-4
size: .
D: TRBD1
V: TRBV7-2
DNA: TGTGCCAGCAGCCAGGGGGGACCCTTTGAAAAACTGTTTTTT
CDR3: CASSQGGPFEKLFF

J: TRBJ2-7
size: .
D: .
V: TRBV27
DNA: TGTGCCAGCAGTTTCGGACAGTCCTACGAGCAGTACTTC
CDR3: CASSFGQSYEQYF

J: TRBJ2-1
size: .
D: .
V: TRBV4-2
DNA: TGTGCCAGCAGCCAGGCACAGGGGGCGCCGCTAGCGGGTAACCGAATCTACAATGAGCAGTTCTTC
CDR3: CASSQAQGAPLAGNRIYNEQFF

J: TRBJ1-1
size: .
D: .
V: TRBV5-6
DNA: TGTGCCAGCAGCTTGGCCTGGAACACTGAAGCTTTCTTT
CDR3: CASSLAWNTEAFF

J: TRBJ2-1
size: .
D: TRBD2
V: TRBV2
DNA: TGTGCCAGCATTGAGCGGGAGGTTGTTAATGAGCAGTTCTTC
CDR3: CASIEREVVNEQFF

J: TRBJ1-2
size: .
D: .
V: TRBV2
DNA: TGTGCCAGCAGTGCCGGGGGGGTCGGCTACACCTTC
CDR3: CASSAGGVGYTF

J: TRBJ2-2
size: few
D: .
V: TRBV3-1/TRBV3-2
DNA: TGTGCCAGCACGCGTACCGGGGAGCTGTTTTTT
CDR3: CASTRTGELFF

J: TRBJ2-1
size: .
D: .
V: TRBV27
DNA: TGTGCCAGCAGTCCGCGGCTCAGTTCCAATGAGCAGTTCTTC
CDR3: CASSPRLSSNEQFF

J: TRBJ2-1
size: .
D: .
V: TRBV1
DNA: TGCACCAGCAGCCACCAACACGCAACTAGCGGGGGAAACAATGAGCAGTTCTTC
CDR3: CTSSHQHATSGGNNEQFF

J: TRBJ2-5
size: .
D: .
V: TRBV12-3/TRBV12-4
DNA: TGTGCCAGCAGTATCAGGGTACAAGAGACCCAGTACTTC
CDR3: CASSIRVQETQYF

J: TRBJ2-3
size: .
D: TRBD1
V: TRBV18
DNA: TGTGCCAGCTCACTCCGACAGGGAAGCACAGATACGCAGTATTTT
CDR3: CASSLRQGSTDTQYF

J: TRBJ2-4
size: .
D: .
V: TRBV7-2
DNA: TGTGCCAGCAGCCAGATTGTAGCCAAAAACATTCAGTACTTC
CDR3: CASSQIVAKNIQYF